The source of this T cell receptor beta chain is a study of blood T cells in healthy people across ages (dated by TCRdb to the mid-2010s). For the study in its entirety: In model experiments, roughly one uniquely barcoded TCR beta cDNA molecule per two T cells was captured by template switching. Using deep sequencing normalized with unique cDNA molecular identifiers, the study measured how TCR beta repertoire diversity changes with age. Donors were grouped into four age groups: young (average approximately 15 years), middle-aged (39), aged (roughly 62) and long-lived (less than 85). To avoid experimental bias, donors of different ages were randomly spread across the sequencing lanes. Using the same blood draw, the study looked at two additional independent replicas of 1 million unique cDNA reads for two donors, one aged 18 to 30 and the other aged 80 or older. Overall study outcomes, separate from this receptor: Compared with the aged group, more naive CD4+ T cells, fewer expanded clones and increased TCR diversity were shown by the long-lived group, suggesting age selection. Observed TCR beta diversity per million T cells fell roughly linearly with age, and a significant reduction was already apparent by age roughly 40. The percentage of naive T cells measured by flow cytometry correlated strongly with observed TCR beta diversity. Estimates of total diversity from one million sequenced T cells were regarded as lower bounds and underestimates. Donor CMV infection status was unknown, potentially confounding age-related changes in expanded clonotypes. Bulk unsorted PBMC profiling prevented conclusive comparison of naive and antigen-experienced compartments.

V trim: 6 bases; J trim: 3 bases; unmatched bases: 10. Taken from the germline V gene (reference sequence), the CDR1 and CDR2 loops are DFQATT and SNEGSKA. The CDR3 runs 16 amino acids, cysteine and phenylalanine included. Only CDR3 DNA is held: 48 bases, read in frame from base 1. Systemically healthy Caucasian individuals from Russia, 35 to 50 in total and aged roughly 6 to 95 years, were included as donors. Each donor gave ten milliliters of peripheral blood, drawn into EDTA-treated Vacutainer tubes. PBMCs were isolated by Ficoll-Paque density-gradient centrifugation, with at least 6 million obtained per sample. Trizol reagent was used to extract total RNA from the PBMCs, yielding at least 6 micrograms per sample. For every donor, flow cytometry on a PBMC aliquot measured the percentage of naive CD45RAhigh/CD27high T cells. With regard to this clonotype: Its antigen has not been determined. No much larger clonotype is one base removed from it; base qualities were not supplied.

The library was made by 5' RACE. The sequencing machine was an Illumina HiSeq 2500. A second PCR of roughly 6 to 12 cycles was run with a J-beta primer mix and a sample-barcoded 5' primer. A template-switch 5' adaptor carrying 12 random nucleotides introduced a unique molecular identifier onto each TCR beta cDNA molecule. At least 3 million CDR3-containing paired-end reads were obtained from each sample. First-strand cDNA synthesis was performed from all RNA using the Mint cDNA synthesis kit, with priming by a TRBC-specific oligonucleotide. All cDNA was treated with uracil-DNA glycosylase and then went through a first 18-cycle PCR with the universal primers M1SS and BC2_uni_R. In the paper's pipeline: For normalization, 1 million high-quality reads were randomly selected from each sample, with every read carrying a distinct molecular identifier. Reads sharing molecular identifiers were discarded rather than binned into consensus sequences. MiTCR, set to a Q25 quality threshold and the strictest error-elimination algorithm, was used for CDR3 identification, clonotype clustering and error correction. Lower-bound total TCR beta diversity was estimated with a nonparametric unseen species model using Euler transformation. Using fastp trimming at Q25 and MiXCR clonotype assembly, TCRdb reanalyzed the public sequencing data and kept in-frame beta chains. Entries are consolidated by CDR3 protein sequence, retaining the most common genes and DNA. None of the V and J calls come from the authors' own analysis; TCRdb made them. Here the sample has more than 650,000 distinct CDR3 sequences; 20% to 25% occur a single time. The ten largest make up around 21% of the sample.

This clonotype was obtained from a man between 65 and 85 years old in good health. Sequences were obtained from blood. The rearrangement joined TRBV20-1 to TRBJ2-2, with 10 junctional bases fitting TRBD2. The CDR3 is CSATKGAGGYTGELFF. At the DNA level, the sequence is TGCAGTGCCACCAAGGGAGCGGGGGGGTACACCGGGGAGCTGTTTTTT.